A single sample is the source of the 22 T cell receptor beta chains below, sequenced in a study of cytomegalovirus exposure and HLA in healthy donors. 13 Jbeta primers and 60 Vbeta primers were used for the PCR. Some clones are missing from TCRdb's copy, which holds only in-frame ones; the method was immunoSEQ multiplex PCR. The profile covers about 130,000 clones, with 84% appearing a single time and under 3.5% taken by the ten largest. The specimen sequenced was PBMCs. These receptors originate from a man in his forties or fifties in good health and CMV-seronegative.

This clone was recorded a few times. CDR3 coding DNA: TGTGCCAGCAGTTACCTAAGCTCCTACAATGAGCAGTTCTTC. It specifies CASSYLSSYNEQFF. The genes are TRBV6-5 and TRBJ2-1; D is ambiguous. V dropped 2 bases and J dropped 0 bases, with 5 bases sitting between them. There are 14 residues in the CDR3. Germline V lookup: CDR1 MNHEY, CDR2 SVGAGI.

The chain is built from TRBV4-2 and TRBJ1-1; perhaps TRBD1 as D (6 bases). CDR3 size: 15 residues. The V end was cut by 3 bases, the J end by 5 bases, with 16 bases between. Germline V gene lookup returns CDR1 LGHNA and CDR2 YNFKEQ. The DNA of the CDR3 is TGTGCCAGCAGCCAGATAACAGGGTCGGGGACTGAAGCTTTCTTT. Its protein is CASSQITGSGTEAFF.

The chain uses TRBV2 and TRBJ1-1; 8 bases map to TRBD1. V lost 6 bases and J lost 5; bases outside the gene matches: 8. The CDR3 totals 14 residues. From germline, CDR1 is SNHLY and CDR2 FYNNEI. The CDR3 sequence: CASRRGQGKTEAFF. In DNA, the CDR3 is TGTGCCAGCAGGCGAGGACAGGGAAAGACTGAAGCTTTCTTT.

The CDR3 DNA reads as TGTGCCTGGAGTTTACGACTAGCGGGGGGGTACGATACGCAGTATTTT. Protein product: CAWSLRLAGGYDTQYF. The chain combines TRBV30 with TRBJ2-3, with 14 bases aligning to TRBD2. The CDR3 runs to 16 residues. Losses at the gene ends were 2 bases for V and 6 bases for J; bases not matched to a gene: 7. CDR1 GTSNPN and CDR2 SVGIG come from the germline V gene (reference sequence).

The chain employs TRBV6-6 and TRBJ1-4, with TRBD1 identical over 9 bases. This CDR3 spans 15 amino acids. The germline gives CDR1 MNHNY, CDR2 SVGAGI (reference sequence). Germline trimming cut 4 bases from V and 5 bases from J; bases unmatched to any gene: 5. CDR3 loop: CASSLPGQGNEKLFF. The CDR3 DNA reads TGTGCCAGCAGTTTACCGGGACAGGGCAATGAAAAACTGTTTTTT.

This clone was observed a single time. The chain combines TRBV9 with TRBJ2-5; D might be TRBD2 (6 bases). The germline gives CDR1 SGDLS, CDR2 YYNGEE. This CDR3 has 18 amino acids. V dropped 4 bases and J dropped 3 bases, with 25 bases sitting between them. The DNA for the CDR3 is TGTGCCAGCAGCACTCCCATTGGACCGGCGGGGCCGAAAGAGACCCAGTACTTC. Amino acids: CASSTPIGPAGPKETQYF.

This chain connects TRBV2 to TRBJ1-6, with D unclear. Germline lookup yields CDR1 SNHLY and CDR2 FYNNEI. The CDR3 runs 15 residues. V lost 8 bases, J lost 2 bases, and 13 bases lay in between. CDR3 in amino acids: CASLGWSTYNSPLHF. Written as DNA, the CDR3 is TGTGCCAGCCTTGGCTGGTCCACCTATAATTCACCCCTCCACTTT.

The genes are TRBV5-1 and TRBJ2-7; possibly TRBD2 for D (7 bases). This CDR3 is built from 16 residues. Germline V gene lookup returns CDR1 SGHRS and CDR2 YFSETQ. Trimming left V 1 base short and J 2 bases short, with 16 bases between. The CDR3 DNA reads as TGCGCCAGCAGCTTGACCATTGGGGGGGCTCCCTACGAGCAGTACTTC. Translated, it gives CASSLTIGGAPYEQYF.

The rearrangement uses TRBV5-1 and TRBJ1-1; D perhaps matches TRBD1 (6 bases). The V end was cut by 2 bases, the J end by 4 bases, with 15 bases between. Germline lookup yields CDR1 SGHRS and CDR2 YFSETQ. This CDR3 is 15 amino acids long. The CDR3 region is CASSLRQAPGTEAFF. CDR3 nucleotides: TGCGCCAGCAGCTTACGACAGGCCCCGGGCACTGAAGCTTTCTTT.

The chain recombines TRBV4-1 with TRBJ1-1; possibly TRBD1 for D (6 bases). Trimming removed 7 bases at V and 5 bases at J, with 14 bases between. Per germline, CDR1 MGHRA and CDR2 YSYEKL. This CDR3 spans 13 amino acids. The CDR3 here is CASTPGRGTEAFF. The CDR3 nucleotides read TGCGCCAGCACCCCAGGGAGGGGGACTGAAGCTTTCTTT.

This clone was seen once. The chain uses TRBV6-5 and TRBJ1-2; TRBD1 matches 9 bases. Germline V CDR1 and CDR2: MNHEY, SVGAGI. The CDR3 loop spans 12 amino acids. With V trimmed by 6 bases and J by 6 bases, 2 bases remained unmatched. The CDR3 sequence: CASSTGGDGYTF. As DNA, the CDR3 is TGTGCCAGCAGCACAGGGGGCGATGGCTACACCTTC.

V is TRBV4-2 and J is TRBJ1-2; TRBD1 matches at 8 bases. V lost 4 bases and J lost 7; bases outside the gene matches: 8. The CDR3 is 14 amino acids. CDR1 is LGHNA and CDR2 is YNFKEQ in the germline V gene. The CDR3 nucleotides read TGTGCCAGCAGCCCGACAGGGGCCTTAGGTGGCTACACCTTC. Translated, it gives CASSPTGALGGYTF.

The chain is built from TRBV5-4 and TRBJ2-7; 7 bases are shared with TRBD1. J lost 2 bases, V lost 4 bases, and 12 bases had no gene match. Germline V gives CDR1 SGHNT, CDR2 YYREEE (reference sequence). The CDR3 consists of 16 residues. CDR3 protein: CASSNMKPGQTYEQYF. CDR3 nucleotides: TGTGCCAGCAGCAATATGAAGCCGGGACAGACCTACGAGCAGTACTTC.

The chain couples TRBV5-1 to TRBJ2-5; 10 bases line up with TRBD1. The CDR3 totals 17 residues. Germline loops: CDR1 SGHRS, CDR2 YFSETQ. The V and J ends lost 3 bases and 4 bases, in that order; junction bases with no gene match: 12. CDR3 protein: CASSSGATGGAGETQYF. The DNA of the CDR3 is TGCGCCAGCAGCTCCGGGGCGACAGGGGGCGCGGGAGAGACCCAGTACTTC.

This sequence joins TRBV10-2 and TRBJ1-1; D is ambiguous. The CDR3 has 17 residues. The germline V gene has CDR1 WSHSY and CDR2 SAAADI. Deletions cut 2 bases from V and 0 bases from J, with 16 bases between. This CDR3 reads CASSEPSGLPMNTEAFF. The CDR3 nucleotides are TGCGCCAGCAGTGAGCCGTCGGGTCTTCCCATGAACACTGAAGCTTTCTTT.

The CDR3 DNA is TGTGCCAGCAGCTCCGGGACAGGGAACAATGAGCAGTTCTTC. Residues: CASSSGTGNNEQFF. This sequence joins TRBV7-3 and TRBJ2-1; 9 bases line up with TRBD1. Germline V gene data show CDR1 as SGHTA and CDR2 as FQGTGA. CDR3 size: 14 residues. Trimming took 4 bases from V and 5 from J; bases not matched to a gene: 3.

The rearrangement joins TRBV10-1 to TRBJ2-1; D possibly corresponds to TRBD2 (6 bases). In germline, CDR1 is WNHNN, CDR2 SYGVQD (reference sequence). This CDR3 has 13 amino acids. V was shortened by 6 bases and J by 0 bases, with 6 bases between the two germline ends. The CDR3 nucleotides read TGCGCCAGCAGCGGGAGCTCCTACAATGAGCAGTTCTTC. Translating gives CASSGSSYNEQFF.

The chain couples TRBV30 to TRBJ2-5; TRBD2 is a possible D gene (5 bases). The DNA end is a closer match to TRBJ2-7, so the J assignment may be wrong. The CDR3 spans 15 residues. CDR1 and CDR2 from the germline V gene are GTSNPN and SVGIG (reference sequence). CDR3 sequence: CATMGGPRHTYEQYF. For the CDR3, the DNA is TGTGCCACTATGGGCGGGCCCAGGCATACCTACGAGCAGTACTTC.

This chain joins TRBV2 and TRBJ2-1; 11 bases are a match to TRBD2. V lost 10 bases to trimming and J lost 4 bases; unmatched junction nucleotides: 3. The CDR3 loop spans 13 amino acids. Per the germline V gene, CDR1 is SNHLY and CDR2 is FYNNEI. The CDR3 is CATGLAEYNEQFF. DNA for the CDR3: TGTGCCACGGGACTAGCGGAGTACAATGAGCAGTTCTTC.

The CDR3 loop reads CASSTRLKAAGGAYEQYF. The DNA for the CDR3 is TGTGCCAGCAGCACGCGTCTAAAGGCGGCAGGGGGCGCGTACGAGCAGTACTTC. The V and J genes are TRBV7-9 and TRBJ2-7, with 8 bases lining up with TRBD1. Germline V CDR1 and CDR2: SEHNR, FQNEAQ (reference sequence). V lost 5 bases, J lost 4 bases, and 19 bases stayed unmatched. The CDR3 length is 18 residues.

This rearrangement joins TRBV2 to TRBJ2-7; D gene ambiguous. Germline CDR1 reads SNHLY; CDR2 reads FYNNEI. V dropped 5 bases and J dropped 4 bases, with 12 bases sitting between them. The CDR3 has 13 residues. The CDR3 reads CASSPQVLYEQYF. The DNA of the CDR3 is TGTGCCAGCAGTCCCCAGGTTCTTTACGAGCAGTACTTC.

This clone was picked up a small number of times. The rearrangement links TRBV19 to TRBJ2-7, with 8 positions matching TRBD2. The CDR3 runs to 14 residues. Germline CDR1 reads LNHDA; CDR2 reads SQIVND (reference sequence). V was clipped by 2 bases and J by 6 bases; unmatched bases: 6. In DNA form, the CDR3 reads TGTGCCAGTAGTATACCCGGGAGGGAGGGCGAGCAGTACTTC. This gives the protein CASSIPGREGEQYF.